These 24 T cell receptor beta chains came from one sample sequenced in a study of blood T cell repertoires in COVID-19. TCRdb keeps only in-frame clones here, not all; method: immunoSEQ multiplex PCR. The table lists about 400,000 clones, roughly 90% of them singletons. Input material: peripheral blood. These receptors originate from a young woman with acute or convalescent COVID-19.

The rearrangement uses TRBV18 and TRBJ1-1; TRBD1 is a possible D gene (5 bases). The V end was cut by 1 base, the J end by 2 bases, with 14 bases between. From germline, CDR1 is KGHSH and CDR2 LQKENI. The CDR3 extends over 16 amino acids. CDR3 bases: TGTGCCAGCTCACCACTGGGTTTCGGGGGAAACACTGAAGCTTTCTTT. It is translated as CASSPLGFGGNTEAFF. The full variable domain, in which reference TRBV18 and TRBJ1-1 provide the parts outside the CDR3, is NAGVMQNPRHLVRRRGQEARLRCSPMKGHSHVYWYRQLPEEGLKFMVYLQKENIIDESGMPKERFSAEFPKEGPSILRIQQVVRGDSAAYFCASSPLGFGGNTEAFFGQGTRLTVV.

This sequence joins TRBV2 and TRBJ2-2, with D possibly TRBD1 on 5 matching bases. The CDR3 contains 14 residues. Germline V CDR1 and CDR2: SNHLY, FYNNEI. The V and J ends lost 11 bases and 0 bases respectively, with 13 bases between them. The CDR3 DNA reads TGTGCCGGGGCGGTCCAGCCGAACACCGGGGAGCTGTTTTTT. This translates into CAGAVQPNTGELFF.

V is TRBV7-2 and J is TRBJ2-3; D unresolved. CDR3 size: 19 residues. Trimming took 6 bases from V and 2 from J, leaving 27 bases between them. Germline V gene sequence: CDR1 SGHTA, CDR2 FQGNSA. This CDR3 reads CASSRNTRGATPITDTQYF. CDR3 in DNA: TGTGCCAGCAGTCGTAACACTCGCGGCGCAACTCCAATCACAGATACGCAGTATTTT.

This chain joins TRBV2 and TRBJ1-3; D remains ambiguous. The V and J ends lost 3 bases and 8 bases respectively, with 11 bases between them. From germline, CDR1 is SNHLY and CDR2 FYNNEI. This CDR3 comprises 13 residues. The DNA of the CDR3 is TGTGCCAGCAGTGAGAACGGTCGGGACACCATATATTTT. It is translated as CASSENGRDTIYF. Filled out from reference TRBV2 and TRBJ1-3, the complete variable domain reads EPEVTQTPSHQVTQMGQEVILRCVPISNHLYFYWYRQILGQKVEFLVSFYNNEISEKSEIFDDQFSVERPDGSNFTLKIRSTKLEDSAMYFCASSENGRDTIYFGEGSWLTVV.

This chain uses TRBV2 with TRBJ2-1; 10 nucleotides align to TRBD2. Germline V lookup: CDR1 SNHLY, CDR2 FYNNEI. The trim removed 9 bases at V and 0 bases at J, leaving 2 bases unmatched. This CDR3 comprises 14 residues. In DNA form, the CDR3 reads TGTGCCAGTAGCGGGGGGCCCTCCTACAATGAGCAGTTCTTC. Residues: CASSGGPSYNEQFF. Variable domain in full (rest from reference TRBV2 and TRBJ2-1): EPEVTQTPSHQVTQMGQEVILRCVPISNHLYFYWYRQILGQKVEFLVSFYNNEISEKSEIFDDQFSVERPDGSNFTLKIRSTKLEDSAMYFCASSGGPSYNEQFFGPGTRLTVL.

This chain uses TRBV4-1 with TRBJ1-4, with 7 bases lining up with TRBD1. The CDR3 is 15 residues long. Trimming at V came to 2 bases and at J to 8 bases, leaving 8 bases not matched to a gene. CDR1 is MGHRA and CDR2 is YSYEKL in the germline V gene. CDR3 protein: CASSQITTGEEKLFF. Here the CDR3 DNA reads TGCGCCAGCAGCCAAATAACAACAGGGGAGGAAAAACTGTTTTTT.

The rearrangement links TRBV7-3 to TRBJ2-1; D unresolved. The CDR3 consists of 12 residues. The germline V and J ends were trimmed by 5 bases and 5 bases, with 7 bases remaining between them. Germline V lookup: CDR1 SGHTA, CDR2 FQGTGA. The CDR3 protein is CASSLFDNEQFF. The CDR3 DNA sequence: TGTGCCAGCAGCCTGTTTGACAATGAGCAGTTCTTC.

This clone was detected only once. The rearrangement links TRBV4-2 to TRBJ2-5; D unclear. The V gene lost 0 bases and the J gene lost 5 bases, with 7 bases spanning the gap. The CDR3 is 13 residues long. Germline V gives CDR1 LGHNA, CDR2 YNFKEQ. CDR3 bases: TGTGCCAGCAGCCAAGAGACGGAGGAGACCCAGTACTTC. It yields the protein CASSQETEETQYF.

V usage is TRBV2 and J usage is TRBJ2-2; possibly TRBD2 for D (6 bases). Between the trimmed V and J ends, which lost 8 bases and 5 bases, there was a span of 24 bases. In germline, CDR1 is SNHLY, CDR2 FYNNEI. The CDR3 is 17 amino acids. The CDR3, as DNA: TGTGCCAGCGGGTATGGCAGATTGCGGGATTATACCGGGGAGCTGTTTTTT. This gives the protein CASGYGRLRDYTGELFF.

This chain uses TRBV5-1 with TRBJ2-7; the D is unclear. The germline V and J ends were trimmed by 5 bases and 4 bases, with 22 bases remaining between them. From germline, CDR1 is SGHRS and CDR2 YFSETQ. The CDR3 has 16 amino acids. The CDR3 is CASSPPVYQFIYEQYF. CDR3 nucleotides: TGCGCCAGCAGTCCCCCCGTCTACCAATTTATTTACGAGCAGTACTTC.

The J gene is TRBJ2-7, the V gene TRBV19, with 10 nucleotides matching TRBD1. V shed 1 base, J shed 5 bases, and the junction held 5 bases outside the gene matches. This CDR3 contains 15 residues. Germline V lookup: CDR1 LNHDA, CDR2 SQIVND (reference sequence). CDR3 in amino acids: CASSIGWDRGNEQYF. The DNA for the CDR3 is TGTGCCAGTAGTATAGGCTGGGACAGGGGTAACGAGCAGTACTTC.

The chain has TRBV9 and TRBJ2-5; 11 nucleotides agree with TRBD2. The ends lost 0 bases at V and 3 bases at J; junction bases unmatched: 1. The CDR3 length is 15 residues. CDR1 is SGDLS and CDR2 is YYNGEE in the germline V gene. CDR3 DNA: TGTGCCAGCAGCGTAGGACTAGCGGGGAAAGAGACCCAGTACTTC. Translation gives CASSVGLAGKETQYF.

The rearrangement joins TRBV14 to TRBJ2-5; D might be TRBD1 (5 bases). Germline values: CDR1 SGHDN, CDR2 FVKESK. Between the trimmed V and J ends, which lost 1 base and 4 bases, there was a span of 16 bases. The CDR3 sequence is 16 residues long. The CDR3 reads CASSQGTYSSGETQYF. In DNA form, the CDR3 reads TGTGCCAGCAGCCAAGGGACATACTCTTCGGGAGAGACCCAGTACTTC.

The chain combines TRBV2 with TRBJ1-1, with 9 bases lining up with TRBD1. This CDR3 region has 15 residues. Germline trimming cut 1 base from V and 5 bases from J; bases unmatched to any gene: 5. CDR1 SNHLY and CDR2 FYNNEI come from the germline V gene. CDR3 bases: TGTGCCAGCAGTGAAGGGTACAGGGGGCAGACTGAAGCTTTCTTT. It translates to CASSEGYRGQTEAFF.

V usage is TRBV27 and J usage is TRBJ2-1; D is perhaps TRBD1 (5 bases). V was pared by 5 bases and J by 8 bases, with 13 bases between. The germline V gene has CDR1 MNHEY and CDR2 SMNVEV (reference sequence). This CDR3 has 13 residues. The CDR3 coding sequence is TGTGCCAGCAGTCTGACAGTCTGGGATGAGCAGTTCTTC. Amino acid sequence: CASSLTVWDEQFF.

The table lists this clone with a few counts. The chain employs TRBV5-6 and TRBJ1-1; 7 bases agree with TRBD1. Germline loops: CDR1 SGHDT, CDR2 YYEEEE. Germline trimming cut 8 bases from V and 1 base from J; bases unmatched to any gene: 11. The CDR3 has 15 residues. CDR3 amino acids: CARVRDRWGNTEAFF. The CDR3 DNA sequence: TGTGCCAGGGTCCGGGACAGATGGGGGAACACTGAAGCTTTCTTT.

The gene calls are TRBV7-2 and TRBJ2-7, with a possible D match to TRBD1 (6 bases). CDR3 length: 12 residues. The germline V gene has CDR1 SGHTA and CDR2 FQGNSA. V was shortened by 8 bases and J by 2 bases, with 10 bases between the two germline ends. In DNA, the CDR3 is TGTGCCAGCTCGGGGACACCCTACGAGCAGTACTTC. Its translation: CASSGTPYEQYF.

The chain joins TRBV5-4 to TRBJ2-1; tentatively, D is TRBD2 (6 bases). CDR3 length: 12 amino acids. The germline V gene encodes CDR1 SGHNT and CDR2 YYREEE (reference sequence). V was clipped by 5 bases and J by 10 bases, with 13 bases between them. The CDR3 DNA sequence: TGTGCCAGCAGTTTCGGGCGGGGCGAGCAGTTCTTC. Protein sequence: CASSFGRGEQFF. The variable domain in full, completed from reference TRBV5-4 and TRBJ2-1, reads ETGVTQSPTHLIKTRGQQVTLRCSSQSGHNTVSWYQQALGQGPQFIFQYYREEENGRGNFPPRFSGLQFPNYSSELNVNALELDDSALYLCASSFGRGEQFFGPGTRLTVL.

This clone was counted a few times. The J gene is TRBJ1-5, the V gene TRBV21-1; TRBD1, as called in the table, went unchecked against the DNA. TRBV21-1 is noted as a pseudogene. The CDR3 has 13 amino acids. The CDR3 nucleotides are TGTGCCAGCAGTTACAGGTCCGAGCAGCCCCAGCATTTT. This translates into CASSYRSEQPQHF.

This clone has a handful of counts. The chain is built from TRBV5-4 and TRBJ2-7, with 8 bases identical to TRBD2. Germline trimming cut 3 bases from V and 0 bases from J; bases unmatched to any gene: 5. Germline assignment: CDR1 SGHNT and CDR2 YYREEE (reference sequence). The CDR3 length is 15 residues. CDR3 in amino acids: CASSSKRGSSYEQYF. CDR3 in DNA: TGTGCCAGCAGCTCTAAGCGGGGGAGCTCCTACGAGCAGTACTTC.

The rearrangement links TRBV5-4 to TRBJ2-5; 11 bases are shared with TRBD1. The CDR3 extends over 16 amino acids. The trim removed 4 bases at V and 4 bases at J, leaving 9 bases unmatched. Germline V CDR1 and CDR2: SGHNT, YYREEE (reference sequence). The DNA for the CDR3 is TGTGCCAGCAGCCCGGGACAGGGGGAATTTGGAGAGACCCAGTACTTC. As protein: CASSPGQGEFGETQYF.

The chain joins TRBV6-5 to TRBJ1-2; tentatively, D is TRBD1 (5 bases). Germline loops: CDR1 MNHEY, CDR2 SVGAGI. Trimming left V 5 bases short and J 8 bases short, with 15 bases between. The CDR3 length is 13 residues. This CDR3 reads CASSPQTVGGYTF. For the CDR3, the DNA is TGTGCCAGCAGTCCCCAGACAGTGGGAGGCTACACCTTC.

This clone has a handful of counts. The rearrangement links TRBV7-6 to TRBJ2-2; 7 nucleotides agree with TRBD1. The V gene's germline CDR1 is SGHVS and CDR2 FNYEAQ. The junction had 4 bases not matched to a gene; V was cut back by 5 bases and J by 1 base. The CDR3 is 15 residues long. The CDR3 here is CASSARTGNTGELFF. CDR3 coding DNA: TGTGCCAGCAGCGCGCGGACAGGGAACACCGGGGAGCTGTTTTTT. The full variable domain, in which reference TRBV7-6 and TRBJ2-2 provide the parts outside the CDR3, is GAGVSQSPRYKVTKRGQDVALRCDPISGHVSLYWYRQALGQGPEFLTYFNYEAQQDKSGLPNDRFSAERPEGSISTLTIQRTEQRDSAMYRCASSARTGNTGELFFGEGSRLTVL.

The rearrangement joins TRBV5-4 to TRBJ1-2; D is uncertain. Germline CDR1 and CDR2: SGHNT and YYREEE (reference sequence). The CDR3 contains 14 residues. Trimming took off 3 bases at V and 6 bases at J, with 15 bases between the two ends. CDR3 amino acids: CASSSNLERNGYTF. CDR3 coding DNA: TGTGCCAGCAGCTCCAATCTAGAACGGAATGGCTACACCTTC.